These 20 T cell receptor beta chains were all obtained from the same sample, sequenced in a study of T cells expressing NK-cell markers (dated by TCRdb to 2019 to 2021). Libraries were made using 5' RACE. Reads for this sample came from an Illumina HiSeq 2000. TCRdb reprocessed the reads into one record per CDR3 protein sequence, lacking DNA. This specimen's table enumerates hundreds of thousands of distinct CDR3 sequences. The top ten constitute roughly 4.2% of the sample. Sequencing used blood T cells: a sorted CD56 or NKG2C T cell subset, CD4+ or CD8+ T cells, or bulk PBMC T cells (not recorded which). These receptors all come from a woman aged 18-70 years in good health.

CDR3 sequence: CASEPGQVSGANVLTF. The V call is TRBV28, the J call TRBJ2-6; TCRdb's D call, TRBD1, is unchecked because there is no DNA. The CDR3 runs 16 residues. Germline V lookup: CDR1 MDHEN, CDR2 SYDVKM.

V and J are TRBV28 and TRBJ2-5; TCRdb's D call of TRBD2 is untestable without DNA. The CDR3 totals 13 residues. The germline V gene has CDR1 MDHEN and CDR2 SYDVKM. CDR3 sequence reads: CASSPPATETQYF.

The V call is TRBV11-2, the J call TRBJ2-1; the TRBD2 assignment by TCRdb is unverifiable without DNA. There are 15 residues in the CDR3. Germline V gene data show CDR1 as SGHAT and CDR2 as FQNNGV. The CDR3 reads CASSLERLAGNEQFF.

CDR3 sequence: CASSRITLLGTQSTDTQYF. The rearrangement joins TRBV4-2 to TRBJ2-3. Germline CDR1 and CDR2: LGHNA and YNFKEQ. The CDR3 is 19 amino acids.

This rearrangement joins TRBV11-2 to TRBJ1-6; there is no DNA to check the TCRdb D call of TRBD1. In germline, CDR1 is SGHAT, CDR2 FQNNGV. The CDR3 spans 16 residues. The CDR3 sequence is CASSLGPYSYQGALHF.

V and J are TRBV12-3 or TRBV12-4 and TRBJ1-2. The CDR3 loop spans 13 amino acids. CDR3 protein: CASSLGTTYGYTF.

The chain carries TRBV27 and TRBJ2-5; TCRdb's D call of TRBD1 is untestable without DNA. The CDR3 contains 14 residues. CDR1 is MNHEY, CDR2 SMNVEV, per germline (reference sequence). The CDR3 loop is CASSSLDTAETQYF.

The chain's CDR3 is CAISESGGETQYF. The chain recombines TRBV10-3 with TRBJ2-5; TCRdb outputs TRBD1, but without DNA this stays unchecked. The germline V gene encodes CDR1 ENHRY and CDR2 SYGVKD. The CDR3 extends over 13 amino acids.

This CDR3 is CSAPPSGRFYEQYF. This rearrangement joins TRBV20-1 to TRBJ2-7; there is no DNA to check the TCRdb D call of TRBD1. The CDR3 spans 14 residues. CDR1 and CDR2 (germline): DFQATT, SNEGSKA (reference sequence).

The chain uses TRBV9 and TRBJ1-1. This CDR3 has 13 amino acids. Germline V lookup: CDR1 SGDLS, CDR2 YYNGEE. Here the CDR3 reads CASSVWMNTEAFF.

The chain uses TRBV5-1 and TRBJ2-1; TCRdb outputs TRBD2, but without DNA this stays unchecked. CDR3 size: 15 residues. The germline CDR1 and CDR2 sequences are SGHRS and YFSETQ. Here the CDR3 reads CASSLEGRQYNEQFF.

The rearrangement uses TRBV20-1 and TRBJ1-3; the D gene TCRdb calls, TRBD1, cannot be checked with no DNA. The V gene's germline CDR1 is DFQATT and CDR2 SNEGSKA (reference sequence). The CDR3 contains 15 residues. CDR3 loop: CSAMMRPRPGNTIYF.

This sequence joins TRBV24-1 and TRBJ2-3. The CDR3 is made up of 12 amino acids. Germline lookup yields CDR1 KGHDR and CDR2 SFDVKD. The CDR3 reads CATSDFRDTQYF.

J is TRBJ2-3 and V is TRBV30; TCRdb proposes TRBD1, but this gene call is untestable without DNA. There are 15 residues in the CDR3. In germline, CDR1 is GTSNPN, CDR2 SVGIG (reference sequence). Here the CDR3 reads CAWSPLQRQTDTQYF.

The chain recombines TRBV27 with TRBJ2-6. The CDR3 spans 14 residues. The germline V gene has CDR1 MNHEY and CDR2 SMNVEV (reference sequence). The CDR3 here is CASSSSSGANVLTF. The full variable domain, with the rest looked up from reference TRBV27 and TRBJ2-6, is EAQVTQNPRYLITVTGKKLTVTCSQNMNHEYMSWYRQDPGLGLRQIYYSMNVEVTDKGDVPEGYKVSRKEKRNFPLILESPSPNQTSLYFCASSSSSGANVLTFGAGSRLTVL.

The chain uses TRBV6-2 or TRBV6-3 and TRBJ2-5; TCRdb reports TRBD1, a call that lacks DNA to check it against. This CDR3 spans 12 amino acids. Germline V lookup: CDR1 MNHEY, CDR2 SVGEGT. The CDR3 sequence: CASAGVEETQYF.

The CDR3 sequence: CASSRTRTDNEQFF. V usage is TRBV7-3 and J usage is TRBJ2-1; TCRdb proposes TRBD2, but this gene call is untestable without DNA. The CDR3 sequence is 14 residues long. Per germline, CDR1 SGHTA and CDR2 FQGTGA.

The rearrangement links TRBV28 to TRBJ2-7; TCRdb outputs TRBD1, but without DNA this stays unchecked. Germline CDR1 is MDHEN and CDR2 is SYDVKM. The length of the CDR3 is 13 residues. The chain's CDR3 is CASRRTGIYEQYF.

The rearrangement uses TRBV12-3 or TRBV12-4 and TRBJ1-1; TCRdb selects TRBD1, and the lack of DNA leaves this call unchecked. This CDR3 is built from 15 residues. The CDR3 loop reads CASSSHGGPNTEAFF.

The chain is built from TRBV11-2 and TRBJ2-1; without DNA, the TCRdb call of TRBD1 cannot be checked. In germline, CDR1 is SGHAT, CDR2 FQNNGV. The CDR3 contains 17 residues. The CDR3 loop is CASSLGRNRGGGNEQFF.